These 32 T cell receptor beta chains were all obtained from the same sample, sequenced in a study of regulatory T cells in long-lasting Graves disease (dated by TCRdb to about 2021). Interpreted using the paper, the time point label stands for: newly diagnosed GD, antithyroid drugs for less than 3 months. RNA was extracted from PBMCs in TRIzol for both TCR sequencing and RNA sequencing. The protocol used for the library was multiplex PCR. Sequencing relied on an Illumina HiSeq 4000. TCR beta libraries were built with iRepertoire HTBI primers and Arm-PCR amplification of CDR3 regions. TCRdb applied fastp at Q25 and MiXCR to the public reads, then kept only in-frame beta chains. Entries that share a CDR3 protein sequence are merged under the most common genes and DNA. The sample contains about 560,000 distinct CDR3 sequences, around 16% of them found a single time. 12% of the sample rests with the top ten.

Another study also made use of these data, one on T cells in Graves' hyperthyroidism and ophthalmopathy.

Specimen: peripheral blood mononuclear cells (PBMCs), collected at new diagnosis, from a patient treated with antithyroid drugs. The source is a man aged 18 to 35 with Graves disease. Donor details come from another sample of the same person, matched by shared clones.

Remarks on this clonotype: A much more abundant neighbour one base away suggests this may be a read error. The V and J genes are TRBV4-2 and TRBJ2-2; D uncertain. V was clipped by 0 bases and J by 6 bases, with 5 bases between them. Germline V CDR1 and CDR2: LGHNA, YNFKEQ. CDR3 length: 13 amino acids. In DNA, the CDR3 is TGTGCCAGCAGCCAAGAGACCCCCGGGGAGCTGTTTTTT. Translating gives CASSQETPGELFF.

This chain joins TRBV27 and TRBJ1-2; D not resolved. Germline CDR1 MNHEY, CDR2 SMNVEV (reference sequence). Trimming left V 3 bases short and J 0 bases short, with 8 bases between. There are 14 residues in the CDR3. The CDR3 protein is CASSLSSANYGYTF. The CDR3 nucleotides read TGTGCCAGCAGTTTGTCCAGTGCTAACTATGGCTACACCTTC.

This clonotype was counted a few times. The rearrangement joins TRBV5-5 to TRBJ2-1; no definite D call. V was shortened by 4 bases and J by 4 bases, with 9 bases between the two germline ends. Germline CDR1 reads SGHKS; CDR2 reads YYEKEE (reference sequence). The CDR3 sequence is 13 residues long. This CDR3 reads CASSHPHYNEQFF. The CDR3 nucleotides are TGTGCCAGCAGCCACCCCCATTACAATGAGCAGTTCTTC.

This clonotype showed up many times. V usage is TRBV6-1 and J usage is TRBJ2-2; a possible D gene is TRBD1 (5 bases). V lost 6 bases to trimming and J lost 3 bases, with 20 bases between them. CDR1 is MNHNS, CDR2 SASEGT, per germline. The CDR3 length is 17 residues. CDR3 in amino acids: CASSPGPTALDTGELFF. The CDR3 coding sequence is TGTGCCAGCAGCCCTGGTCCGACAGCCCTGGACACCGGGGAGCTGTTTTTT.

This clonotype was picked up a small number of times. V and J are TRBV7-6 and TRBJ2-3, with D possibly TRBD1 on 5 matching bases. Between the trimmed V and J ends, which lost 4 bases and 3 bases, there was a span of 20 bases. Germline assignment: CDR1 SGHVS and CDR2 FNYEAQ. The CDR3 is made up of 17 amino acids. This CDR3 is CASSSQKAGLHTDTQYF. The CDR3 nucleotides read TGTGCCAGCAGCTCCCAAAAGGCAGGGTTGCATACAGATACGCAGTATTTT.

This clonotype was observed at least ten times. The rearrangement links TRBV7-9 to TRBJ2-5; 8 bases are shared with TRBD2. The CDR3 is 16 amino acids. CDR1 SEHNR and CDR2 FQNEAQ come from the germline V gene (reference sequence). V shed 3 bases, J shed 2 bases, and the junction held 8 bases outside the gene matches. The CDR3 DNA follows: TGTGCCAGCAGCTTGGGGGATAGCGGGATGCAAGAGACCCAGTACTTC. It specifies CASSLGDSGMQETQYF.

The V gene is TRBV5-1, the J gene TRBJ2-7, with TRBD1 matching over 11 bases. CDR1 is SGHRS and CDR2 is YFSETQ in the germline V gene. Trimming cost V 4 bases and J 3 bases; bases outside gene matches: 6. The CDR3 loop spans 15 amino acids. CDR3 sequence: CASSKDRGRVYEQYF. The CDR3 region has the DNA TGCGCCAGCAGCAAGGACAGGGGGCGAGTCTACGAGCAGTACTTC.

This clonotype occurred once. The V call is TRBV12-5, the J call TRBJ1-1, with TRBD1 identical over 7 bases. The CDR3 sequence is 16 residues long. V gave up 2 bases and J gave up 5 bases; unmatched junction bases: 11. Germline loops: CDR1 LGHNT, CDR2 FRNRAP. CDR3 coding DNA: TGTGCTAGTGGTTTGTACCCCCTCAACAGGGGAACTGAAGCTTTCTTT. It translates to CASGLYPLNRGTEAFF. The whole variable domain, remainder taken from reference TRBV12-5 and TRBJ1-1, is DARVTQTPRHKVTEMGQEVTMRCQPILGHNTVFWYRQTMMQGLELLAYFRNRAPLDDSGMPKDRFSAEMPDATLATLKIQPSEPRDSAVYFCASGLYPLNRGTEAFFGQGTRLTVV.

In its sample, this clonotype was seen a few times. This chain connects TRBV3-1 to TRBJ2-7, with D possibly being TRBD1 (5 bases). V lost 0 bases to trimming and J lost 2 bases, with 8 bases between them. The CDR3 length is 14 residues. CDR1 is LGHDT, CDR2 YNNKEL, per germline (reference sequence). The CDR3 loop is CASSQERQPYEQYF. The CDR3 nucleotides read TGTGCCAGCAGCCAAGAAAGACAGCCCTACGAGCAGTACTTC.

In this sample, this clonotype turned up many times. V gene TRBV2 combines with J gene TRBJ1-1; 8 nucleotides match TRBD1. Germline assignment: CDR1 SNHLY and CDR2 FYNNEI. V dropped 7 bases and J dropped 1; count of bases not matched to a gene: 11. This CDR3 comprises 16 residues. The CDR3 protein is CASNPGQGGWNTEAFF. CDR3 coding DNA: TGTGCCAGCAACCCAGGACAGGGAGGGTGGAACACTGAAGCTTTCTTT.

The gene calls are TRBV20-1 and TRBJ1-4; D call uncertain. The CDR3 runs to 16 residues. V was pared by 1 base and J by 8 bases, with 20 bases between. Per germline, CDR1 DFQATT and CDR2 SNEGSKA (reference sequence). CDR3: CSARGVQNSSREKLFF. The CDR3 DNA reads as TGCAGTGCTAGAGGGGTCCAGAACTCGTCTCGGGAAAAACTGTTTTTT.

The chain couples TRBV20-1 to TRBJ1-1; D gene unclear. The germline gives CDR1 DFQATT, CDR2 SNEGSKA (reference sequence). The ends were cut back, 3 bases at V and 2 bases at J, with 7 bases in the middle. The CDR3 consists of 12 residues. CDR3 nucleotide sequence: TGCAGTGCTAGGCGCGCAAACACTGAAGCTTTCTTT. Its protein product is CSARRANTEAFF.

The rearrangement uses TRBV28 and TRBJ1-2; TRBD1 matches at 12 bases. The junction had 11 bases not matched to a gene; V was cut back by 5 bases and J by 7 bases. This CDR3 region has 16 residues. Germline CDR1 reads MDHEN; CDR2 reads SYDVKM. CDR3 in DNA: TGTGCCAGCAGTATGACCGGGACAGGGGGCGCGGGTGGCTACACCTTC. Amino acids: CASSMTGTGGAGGYTF.

The CDR3 sequence: CASSPTGAVNTEAFF. CDR3 sequence (DNA): TGTGCCAGTAGTCCTACAGGGGCGGTGAACACTGAAGCTTTCTTT. The V and J genes are TRBV19 and TRBJ1-1, with TRBD1 matching 7 bases. CDR3 length equals 15 residues. Losses at the gene ends were 5 bases for V and 0 bases for J; bases not matched to a gene: 6. The germline V gene encodes CDR1 LNHDA and CDR2 SQIVND (reference sequence). Full variable domain (remainder filled in from reference TRBV19 and TRBJ1-1): DGGITQSPKYLFRKEGQNVTLSCEQNLNHDAMYWYRQDPGQGLRLIYYSQIVNDFQKGDIAEGYSVSREKKESFPLTVTSAQKNPTAFYLCASSPTGAVNTEAFFGQGTRLTVV.

As for this clonotype: One base away lies a much larger clone, so this may be a sequencing read error. The chain recombines TRBV2 with TRBJ2-7; D remains unclear. CDR3 length: 12 residues. Germline lookup yields CDR1 SNHLY and CDR2 FYNNEI. The CDR3 sequence: CAGRYEVYEQYF. The CDR3 DNA reads TGTGCCGGCAGATATGAGGTCTACGAGCAGTACTTC.

The table lists this clonotype with many counts. V usage is TRBV5-1 and J usage is TRBJ2-3; D gene uncertain. The CDR3 consists of 16 residues. Trimming left V 0 bases short and J 0 bases short, with 11 bases between. Germline V CDR1 and CDR2: SGHRS, YFSETQ. The CDR3 protein is CASSLAVTTSTDTQYF. The DNA of the CDR3 is TGCGCCAGCAGCTTGGCTGTCACTACAAGCACAGATACGCAGTATTTT.

This clonotype was counted ten times or more. The gene calls are TRBV11-1 and TRBJ2-7; D not resolved. CDR1 and CDR2 from the germline V gene are SGHAT and FQDESV (reference sequence). The length of the CDR3 is 12 residues. V lost 5 bases, J lost 9 bases, and 14 bases lay in between. The CDR3 here is CASSKHNSGQYF. The CDR3 coding sequence is TGTGCCAGCAGCAAGCATAATTCTGGGCAGTACTTC.

This clonotype occurred many times. The chain recombines TRBV18 with TRBJ2-1, with a tentative D call TRBD2 (5 bases). CDR3 length: 12 amino acids. V was clipped by 2 bases and J by 8 bases, with 7 bases between them. Looked up from germline, CDR1 is KGHSH and CDR2 is LQKENI. The DNA for the CDR3 is TGTGCCAGCTCACCAGGACTGTATGAGCAGTTCTTC. It is translated as CASSPGLYEQFF.

This clonotype was counted once. A much more abundant neighbour one base away suggests this may be a read error. The genes are TRBV10-3 and TRBJ1-5; D is undetermined. V lost 0 bases, J lost 2 bases, and 11 bases lay in between. The CDR3 length is 16 residues. In germline, CDR1 is ENHRY, CDR2 SYGVKD. Here the CDR3 reads CAISESMAAGNQPQHF. CDR3 coding DNA: TGTGCCATCAGTGAGTCGATGGCAGCGGGCAATCAGCCCCAGCATTTT.

This clonotype was counted once. A junction end diverges from the germline sequence, so it may reflect a read error. This chain connects TRBV20-1 to TRBJ1-5, with 10 bases lining up with TRBD1. Germline-derived CDR1 and CDR2 are DFQATT and SNEGSKA (reference sequence). The CDR3 extends over 17 amino acids. DNA of the CDR3: TGCAGTGCTAGAGATAGGAACCCGACAGGGGGCAACCAGCCCCAGCATTTT. Translated: CSARDRNPTGGNQPQHF.

This chain links TRBV3-1 with TRBJ1-1, with 10 bases identical to TRBD1. The CDR3 loop spans 14 amino acids. Germline-derived CDR1 and CDR2 are LGHDT and YNNKEL (reference sequence). V was clipped by 1 base and J by 6 bases; unmatched bases: 2. DNA for the CDR3: TGTGCCAGCAGCCAAGGGACAGGGGGGGCTGAAGCTTTCTTT. Translated, it gives CASSQGTGGAEAFF.

This rearrangement joins TRBV6-5 to TRBJ2-7, with 8 bases lining up with TRBD2. CDR1 and CDR2 from the germline V gene are MNHEY and SVGAGI. The CDR3 length is 16 residues. Trimming at V came to 2 bases and at J to 2 bases, leaving 8 bases not matched to a gene. The chain's CDR3 is CASSYGSGAATYEQYF. CDR3 in DNA: TGTGCCAGCAGTTACGGTAGCGGGGCGGCCACCTACGAGCAGTACTTC.

This clonotype was recorded many times. The chain uses TRBV3-1 and TRBJ1-4; D remains ambiguous. V lost 1 base and J lost 8, with 14 bases in between. CDR3 length: 15 residues. Germline-derived CDR1 and CDR2 are LGHDT and YNNKEL (reference sequence). The CDR3 reads CASSQGTQVREKLFF. In DNA form, the CDR3 reads TGTGCCAGCAGCCAAGGAACCCAGGTACGGGAAAAACTGTTTTTT.

To note about this clonotype: A much more abundant neighbour one base away suggests this may be a read error. Because the CDR3's place on the DNA is in doubt, the DNA is left out and the CDR3 is given as listed by TCRdb. The gene calls are TRBV5-5 and TRBJ1-1; the D segment call TRBD1 is taken from the table without a DNA check. CDR1 SGHKS and CDR2 YYEKEE come from the germline V gene (reference sequence). The CDR3 comprises 15 residues, both ends counted. The CDR3 sequence is CASSAVGQGNTEALF.

This clonotype was seen a few times. V and J are TRBV12-3 or TRBV12-4 and TRBJ1-6; D is uncertain. CDR3 length equals 13 residues. V gave up 7 bases and J gave up 4 bases, with 8 bases separating them. CDR3 amino acids: CASTLSYNSPLHF. The CDR3 nucleotides are TGTGCCAGCACGCTGTCATATAATTCACCCCTCCACTTT.

This clonotype was seen a few times. The CDR3 nucleotides are TGTGCCAGCAGTTTGCTTCAGGGTAATTCACCCCTCCACTTT. Residues: CASSLLQGNSPLHF. The chain recombines TRBV12-3 or TRBV12-4 with TRBJ1-6; possible D gene TRBD1, 5 bases. The CDR3 extends over 14 amino acids. V shed 3 bases and J shed 6 bases, with 9 bases lying between them.

DNA of the CDR3: TGTGCCTCCACGGGACCCGGGTACTACGAGCAGTACTTC. Amino acid sequence: CASTGPGYYEQYF. The V and J genes are TRBV30 and TRBJ2-7; D could derive from TRBD1 or TRBD2 (5 bases each). CDR1 and CDR2 (germline): GTSNPN, SVGIG (reference sequence). This CDR3 has 13 residues. The V end lost 7 bases, the J end lost 3 bases, and 16 bases lay between the germline ends.

This chain joins TRBV27 and TRBJ2-3; TRBD2 is a possible D gene (5 bases). V lost 2 bases, J lost 2 bases, and 14 bases lay in between. The CDR3 spans 16 residues. Germline values: CDR1 MNHEY, CDR2 SMNVEV (reference sequence). In nucleotides, the CDR3 is TGTGCCAGCAGTTTAGAGGGCAAACCTTACACAGATACGCAGTATTTT. Protein: CASSLEGKPYTDTQYF.

This clonotype has only a few counts. The chain has TRBV4-1 and TRBJ2-1; D unclear. The CDR3 has 14 residues. The germline V gene has CDR1 MGHRA and CDR2 YSYEKL. The V end lost 0 bases, the J end lost 6 bases, and 9 bases lay between the germline ends. The CDR3 nucleotides are TGCGCCAGCAGCCAAGAATCCGGGCCCAATGAGCAGTTCTTC. This sequence encodes CASSQESGPNEQFF.

This clonotype was seen many times. The J gene is TRBJ1-1, the V gene TRBV3-1; D might be TRBD1 (5 bases). The ends were cut back, 4 bases at V and 8 bases at J, with 8 bases in the middle. This CDR3 is 11 amino acids long. CDR1 is LGHDT and CDR2 is YNNKEL in the germline V gene (reference sequence). This CDR3 reads CASSRQREAFF. The DNA of the CDR3 is TGTGCCAGCAGCCGACAGCGAGAAGCTTTCTTT.

With respect to this clonotype: Mismatch with germline at one junction end may stem from a read error. J is TRBJ2-3 and V is TRBV30; perhaps D is TRBD1 or TRBD2 (5 bases each). Per the germline V gene, CDR1 is GTSNPN and CDR2 is SVGIG (reference sequence). The CDR3 is 14 amino acids. The CDR3 nucleotides read TGTGCCTGGAGACGAAGTCCTAGCACAGGTACGCAGTATTTT. It yields the protein CAWRRSPSTGTQYF.

This clonotype occurred many times. The V and J genes are TRBV20-1 and TRBJ2-1; D is perhaps TRBD1 or TRBD2 (5 bases each). Trimming cost V 6 bases and J 6 bases, with 15 bases left between them. The CDR3 covers 13 residues. CDR1 is DFQATT and CDR2 is SNEGSKA in the germline V gene (reference sequence). The chain's CDR3 is CSAPGRPPNEQFF. The CDR3 bases are TGCAGTGCCCCGGGACGACCACCCAATGAGCAGTTCTTC.